The 8 T cell receptor beta chains below come from one sample, sequenced in a study of PD-1 blockade in classical Hodgkin lymphoma. Brentuximab vedotin exposure varied among the patients, all of whom had relapsed after autologous stem cell transplantation. Magnetic negative selection purified CD4+ T cells from thawed PBMCs. TCRdb's table, derived via immunoSEQ multiplex PCR, lists solely in-frame clones and lacks some. The sample gives 10,000 to 15,000 clones, roughly 90% of which show up once; 0.5% is in the top ten. The sample here was CD4+ T cells from blood, taken at baseline. Receptor source: a human donor with classical Hodgkin lymphoma.

This rearrangement joins TRBV6-6 to TRBJ2-3; TRBD2 might be the D (5 bases). From germline, CDR1 is MNHNY and CDR2 SVGAGI (reference sequence). Trimming took off 2 bases at V and 5 bases at J, with 11 bases between the two ends. The CDR3 extends over 14 amino acids. In nucleotides, the CDR3 is TGTGCCAGCAGTTACACGGACTCGGGAGATACGCAGTATTTT. The encoded protein is CASSYTDSGDTQYF.

V gene TRBV7-9 combines with J gene TRBJ2-3; TRBD2 matches 7 bases. The V and J ends lost 5 bases and 3 bases, in that order; junction bases with no gene match: 8. The CDR3 loop spans 15 amino acids. Germline assignment: CDR1 SEHNR and CDR2 FQNEAQ (reference sequence). The CDR3 DNA is TGTGCCAGCAGCCGACGGGAGGTTAGGACAGATACGCAGTATTTT. It encodes CASSRREVRTDTQYF.

V and J are TRBV27 and TRBJ2-3, with D perhaps TRBD2 (5 bases). From germline, CDR1 is MNHEY and CDR2 SMNVEV (reference sequence). The V gene lost 1 base and the J gene lost 6 bases, with 11 bases spanning the gap. This CDR3 comprises 14 residues. The CDR3 is CASSLFPGSDTQYF. DNA for the CDR3: TGTGCCAGCAGTTTATTTCCGGGGTCGGATACGCAGTATTTT.

V usage is TRBV9 and J usage is TRBJ2-7; D might be TRBD1 (5 bases). Germline V lookup: CDR1 SGDLS, CDR2 YYNGEE. CDR3 size: 15 residues. V was cut by 10 bases and J by 4 bases, with 24 bases left in between. For the CDR3, the DNA is TGTGCCGCGGTAGAGAACAGGCAAATACCGTACGAGCAGTACTTC. This codes for CAAVENRQIPYEQYF. The entire variable domain, with the rest obtained from reference TRBV9 and TRBJ2-7, is as follows: DSGVTQTPKHLITATGQRVTLRCSPRSGDLSVYWYQQSLDQGLQFLIQYYNGEERAKGNILERFSAQQFPDLHSELNLSSLELGDSALYFCAAVENRQIPYEQYFGPGTRLTVT.

V gene TRBV18 combines with J gene TRBJ2-1; 9 bases agree with TRBD2. With 1 base clipped from V and 5 bases from J, the junction kept 3 bases outside the gene matches. The CDR3 runs 15 residues. CDR1 KGHSH and CDR2 LQKENI come from the germline V gene. CDR3 in amino acids: CASSPRSGGHNEQFF. Here the CDR3 DNA reads TGTGCCAGCTCACCACGGAGCGGGGGGCACAATGAGCAGTTCTTC.

This clone appeared a single time. Other DNA variants within this sample encode the same CDR3. The rearrangement links TRBV18 to TRBJ2-7, with D unclear. This CDR3 has 17 residues. Germline-derived CDR1 and CDR2 are KGHSH and LQKENI. Trimming took off 0 bases at V and 6 bases at J, with 21 bases between the two ends. In nucleotides, the CDR3 is TGTGCCAGCTCACCACCGGTGGCCAGCGAACACCAACGCGAGCAGTACTTC. This codes for CASSPPVASEHQREQYF.

The CDR3 spells CAWSSGPGSGYTF. The CDR3 DNA reads as TGTGCCTGGAGCTCCGGACCTGGGAGTGGCTACACCTTC. This chain joins TRBV30 and TRBJ1-2; no clear D gene. V lost 3 bases and J 7 bases, leaving 15 bases between the germline ends. The CDR3 length is 13 residues. Germline CDR1 reads GTSNPN; CDR2 reads SVGIG (reference sequence).

CDR3 in amino acids: CASSGQGSTDTQYF. CDR3 nucleotides: TGTGCCAGCAGTGGACAGGGAAGCACAGATACGCAGTATTTT. The gene calls are TRBV27 and TRBJ2-3; the match to TRBD1 covers 8 bases. CDR3 size: 14 residues. Germline loops: CDR1 MNHEY, CDR2 SMNVEV (reference sequence). J was trimmed by 0 bases and V by 5 bases; bases with no gene match: 1.